The T cell receptor beta chain described here comes from a study of CD8 T cells in Susac syndrome (dated by TCRdb to about 2019). For context, the study as a whole: Repertoire sequencing was used to test whether CD8+ T cell activation and differentiation in Susac syndrome was antigen driven.

Findings and caveats that apply to the study as a whole: The TCR sequencing and HLA analysis was acknowledged to have included a relatively small number of individuals.

Regarding this clonotype: The antigen it recognizes is unknown. Base qualities are not recorded, but no much larger clone differs from it by a single base.

RNA was extracted with the RNeasy kit and about 0.5 to 1 ug was reverse transcribed using random hexamers. TCR beta CDR3 regions were amplified with the immunoSEQ multiplex PCR assay covering 54 Vbeta and 13 Jbeta segments. PCR amplification bias was corrected using a synthetic template baseline for primer optimization and computational correction. In the authors' own workflow: Reads were annotated to V, D and J genes according to IMGT and were analyzed with immunoSEQ Analyzer, with only productive sequences retained. Clonality was calculated as one minus the Shannon entropy normalized by log2 of the number of productive unique sequences. For each patient and control, public and private clones were evaluated among the 100 most prevalent clones. Clones were defined as Susac-specific if absent from the healthy and MS cohorts, from 1052 published viral clones and from other ImmuneACCESS disease sequences. TCRdb reprocessing: public reads trimmed at Q25 with fastp, clones called with MiXCR, in-frame beta chains kept. CDR3 protein sequences are deduplicated, and each keeps its most common genes and DNA. Here the V and J calls rest on TCRdb's processing, not on the authors' analysis. The sample yields about 120,000 distinct CDR3 sequences; 94% were counted once. Jointly, the top ten make up more than 0.095% of the sample.

Peripheral blood CD8+ and CD4+ T cells from healthy donors, Susac syndrome patients and multiple sclerosis patients were profiled by high-throughput TCR beta sequencing. Healthy donors were age- and sex-matched controls. Bulk CD8+ and CD4+ T cells were purified magnetically by negative isolation, whereas CD8+ TEMRA cells were enriched by FACS. Blood was drawn into EDTA tubes, processed within 24 hours, and PBMCs were isolated by density gradient centrifugation. PBMCs intended for TCR sequencing were cryopreserved in liquid nitrogen and thawed later in a water bath at 37 degrees C. The sorted or isolated CD4+, CD8+ and CD8+ TEMRA cells had a purity of 90% or higher. This receptor was obtained from a human donor in good health. What was sequenced was CD4+ T cells from PBMCs.

The DNA sequence is TGCAGCGGACAGGGGGCGGTCAGGGGTGAGCAGTTCTTC. Its protein product is CSGQGAVRGEQFF. The rearranged chain carries TRBV29-1 and TRBJ2-1; 10 middle bases align to TRBD1. V has 7 bases trimmed and J has 9 bases trimmed; junction bases matching no gene number 9. The CDR3, from cysteine to phenylalanine, totals 13 residues. The entry retains the CDR3 DNA only, 39 bases that are in frame from base 1. The germline V gene provides CDR1 SQVTM and CDR2 ANQGSEA.